Listed below are T cell receptor beta chains from one sample, sequenced in a study. From the reads, TCRdb called clonotypes with MiXCR, one entry per CDR3 protein. The sample yields 15,000 or so distinct CDR3 sequences, approximately 34% seen once. The sample was blood. The receptors were gathered from a human donor. Each CDR3 is given with its conserved first and last residue. D genes are given only for firm matches. The size entry is marked missing in some rows and otherwise reads once, few, many or a size class.

J gene | V gene | D gene | clone size | CDR3 protein | CDR3 DNA
TRBJ2-1 | TRBV4-3 | NA | many | CASSQDLGGRSRNEQFF | TGCGCCAGCAGCCAAGATTTAGGGGGGCGTTCTAGAAATGAGCAGTTCTTC
TRBJ1-5 | TRBV4-3 | TRBD1 | NA | CAGSQGQGSNQPQHF | TGCGCCGGCAGTCAGGGACAGGGGAGCAATCAGCCCCAGCATTTT
TRBJ1-4 | TRBV19 | NA | NA | CASRIPGGIEKLFF | TGTGCCAGTAGAATACCGGGAGGCATTGAAAAACTGTTTTTT
TRBJ1-1 | TRBV14 | TRBD1 | NA | CASSQDEGTDTEAFF | TGTGCCAGCAGCCAAGATGAGGGGACAGACACTGAAGCTTTCTTT
TRBJ1-5 | TRBV4-2 | TRBD1 | NA | CASSNGQGSNQPQHF | TGTGCCAGCAGCAATGGACAGGGGAGCAATCAGCCCCAGCATTTT
TRBJ1-1 | TRBV30 | NA | NA | CAWSDGGTNTEAFF | TGTGCCTGGAGTGATGGAGGGACGAACACTGAAGCTTTCTTT
TRBJ2-1 | TRBV18 | TRBD1 | many | CASSLGPGQGYNEQFF | TGTGCCAGCTCACTGGGGCCGGGACAGGGCTACAATGAGCAGTTCTTC
TRBJ2-2 | TRBV4-3 | NA | many | CASSQDPGRTGELFF | TGCGCCAGCAGCCAAGATCCCGGAAGGACCGGGGAGCTGTTTTTT
TRBJ2-3 | TRBV20-1 | NA | medium-sized | CSATTGSDTQYF | TGCAGTGCTACCACAGGGTCAGATACGCAGTATTTT
TRBJ2-1 | TRBV4-3 | TRBD2 | medium-sized | CASSQLAGGFDEQFF | TGCGCCAGCAGCCAGCTAGCGGGAGGGTTCGATGAGCAGTTCTTC
TRBJ1-1 | TRBV4-2 | NA | many | CASSQDLSGGGWRAFF | TGTGCCAGCAGCCAAGATCTGTCGGGTGGAGGGTGGAGAGCTTTCTTT
TRBJ2-7 | TRBV14 | NA | many | CASSQLTVQYF | TGTGCCAGCAGCCAACTGACGGTGCAGTACTTC
TRBJ1-5 | TRBV5-1 | NA | many | CASSRIPGQPQHF | TGCGCCAGCAGCAGGATCCCAGGCCAGCCCCAGCATTTT
TRBJ2-3 | TRBV4-3 | NA | many | CASSQDPGAGRADTQYF | TGCGCCAGCAGCCAAGACCCGGGTGCGGGGCGGGCAGATACGCAGTATTTT
TRBJ2-7 | TRBV29-1 | TRBD2 | NA | CSVSAGAHYEQYF | TGCAGCGTCTCAGCGGGAGCCCACTACGAGCAGTACTTC
TRBJ2-3 | TRBV18 | TRBD2 | NA | CASSPRTSGKLYEQYF | TGTGCCAGCTCACCTCGGACTAGCGGGAAACTCTACGAGCAGTATTTT
TRBJ2-1 | TRBV12-3/TRBV12-4 | NA | many | CASARGPSDEQFF | TGTGCCAGCGCGAGGGGACCCAGCGATGAGCAGTTCTTC
TRBJ2-1 | TRBV20-1 | TRBD2 | NA | CSARGLASYNEQFF | TGCAGTGCTAGGGGACTAGCGTCGTACAATGAGCAGTTCTTC
TRBJ2-3 | TRBV4-1 | TRBD2 | NA | CASSQEGLAGGPQGTDTQYF | TGCGCCAGCAGCCAAGAGGGACTAGCGGGAGGGCCGCAAGGCACAGATACGCAGTATTTT
TRBJ2-7 | TRBV14 | NA | NA | CASSQNGAEQYF | TGTGCCAGCAGCCAAAACGGGGCCGAGCAGTACTTC
TRBJ1-4 | TRBV4-1 | NA | NA | CASSPHSGRGEKLFF | TGCGCCAGCAGCCCCCACTCCGGAAGGGGCGAAAAACTGTTTTTT
TRBJ2-1 | TRBV29-1 | NA | NA | CSQDTQGRRNEQFF | TGCAGCCAAGATACACAGGGACGACGCAATGAGCAGTTCTTC
TRBJ2-3 | TRBV29-1 | NA | many | CSVATGLHVDTQYF | TGCAGCGTTGCCACGGGACTCCACGTGGATACGCAGTATTTT
TRBJ2-1 | TRBV4-3 | NA | medium-sized | CASSQGVDHSEQFF | TGCGCCAGCAGCCAAGGTGTGGACCACAGTGAGCAGTTCTTC
TRBJ1-6 | TRBV4-3 | NA | medium-sized | CASSHGRDNSPLHF | TGCGCCAGCAGCCACGGACGGGATAATTCACCCCTCCACTTT
TRBJ2-1 | TRBV4-3 | TRBD2 | many | CASSRNGLAGVYNEQFF | TGCGCCAGCAGCAGGAACGGACTAGCGGGAGTCTACAATGAGCAGTTCTTC
TRBJ2-7 | TRBV4-3 | NA | medium-sized | CASSQDSGRHYEQYF | TGCGCCAGCAGCCAAGATTCCGGACGGCACTACGAGCAGTACTTC
TRBJ2-1 | TRBV14 | NA | medium-sized | CASSRSTHTDEQFF | TGTGCCAGCAGCCGTTCGACTCATACCGATGAGCAGTTCTTC
TRBJ2-7 | TRBV4-3 | TRBD2 | many | CASSRGLGPYEQYF | TGCGCCAGCAGCCGAGGACTAGGACCTTACGAGCAGTACTTC
TRBJ2-2 | TRBV4-2 | NA | few | CASSQVRERTGELFF | TGTGCCAGCAGCCAAGTAAGGGAGAGGACCGGGGAGCTGTTTTTT
TRBJ2-1 | TRBV20-1 | TRBD1 | NA | CSALGTGINEQFF | TGCAGTGCTCTCGGGACAGGTATTAATGAGCAGTTCTTC
TRBJ1-1 | TRBV30 | NA | NA | CAWSEGPLPGGTEAFF | TGTGCCTGGAGTGAAGGTCCTCTACCCGGGGGGACTGAAGCTTTCTTT
TRBJ2-5 | TRBV4-3 | NA | many | CASSKYRDETQYF | TGCGCCAGCAGCAAATACAGGGATGAGACCCAGTACTTC